The rows below give T cell receptor beta chains drawn from one sample of a study of CD8+ T cells in alopecia areata. Clones were sequenced by immunoSEQ multiplex PCR, and TCRdb holds only the in-frame ones, with some missing. The sample yields 170,000 or so clones, roughly 60% seen once. This specimen consisted of CD4+ T cells sorted from blood, obtained at week 0. All receptors come from a human donor with alopecia areata. CDR3s include the opening cysteine and the closing phenylalanine or tryptophan. A D gene is named only where the DNA matches it firmly. Size values are once, few and many counts, or a class for expanded clones, and some rows have none.

j_call: TRBJ2-5
d_call: TRBD2
cdr3_length: 15
v_call: TRBV5-1
clone_size: -
cdr3_nt: TGCGCCAGCAGCGCCTCACTACAAGCGGGGGAGACCCAGTACTTC
cdr3_aa: CASSASLQAGETQYF

j_call: TRBJ1-1
d_call: -
cdr3_length: 12
v_call: TRBV29-1
clone_size: -
cdr3_nt: TGCAGCGTTGAAGAATTGGGTCCCCGGGCTTTCTTT
cdr3_aa: CSVEELGPRAFF

j_call: TRBJ1-5
d_call: TRBD1
cdr3_length: 16
v_call: TRBV30
clone_size: -
cdr3_nt: TGTGCCTGGAGCCGGGGGGGACAGTTGGGCCGGCAGCCCCAGCATTTT
cdr3_aa: CAWSRGGQLGRQPQHF

j_call: TRBJ1-2
d_call: TRBD1
cdr3_length: 12
v_call: TRBV29-1
clone_size: -
cdr3_nt: TGCAGCGTCGCACAGGGGGCGCATGGCTACACCTTC
cdr3_aa: CSVAQGAHGYTF

j_call: TRBJ2-5
d_call: TRBD1
cdr3_length: 14
v_call: TRBV5-6
clone_size: -
cdr3_nt: TGTGCCAGCAGCTGGAGGACAGGGCAAGAGACCCAGTACTTC
cdr3_aa: CASSWRTGQETQYF

j_call: TRBJ1-6
d_call: TRBD1
cdr3_length: 12
v_call: TRBV10-3
clone_size: -
cdr3_nt: TGTGCCATCGGACAGGGGCGTTCACCCCTCCACTTT
cdr3_aa: CAIGQGRSPLHF

j_call: TRBJ2-4
d_call: TRBD1
cdr3_length: 18
v_call: TRBV5-1
clone_size: -
cdr3_nt: TGCGCCAGCAGCTTTGGGACAGGTGGGCTTGCGGCCAAAAACATTCAGTACTTC
cdr3_aa: CASSFGTGGLAAKNIQYF

j_call: TRBJ2-2
d_call: TRBD1
cdr3_length: 15
v_call: TRBV14
clone_size: -
cdr3_nt: TGTGCCAGCAGCCAAGCAGGGGGCAGGACCGGGGAGCTGTTTTTT
cdr3_aa: CASSQAGGRTGELFF

j_call: TRBJ2-3
d_call: -
cdr3_length: 15
v_call: TRBV14
clone_size: few
cdr3_nt: TGTGCCAGCAGCCGTCTTTCTACTAGCACAGATACGCAGTATTTT
cdr3_aa: CASSRLSTSTDTQYF

j_call: TRBJ2-7
d_call: -
cdr3_length: 12
v_call: TRBV6-5
clone_size: -
cdr3_nt: TGTGCCAGCAGTAAGGGGGGCTACGAGCAGTACTTC
cdr3_aa: CASSKGGYEQYF

j_call: TRBJ2-5
d_call: -
cdr3_length: 14
v_call: TRBV5-1
clone_size: once
cdr3_nt: TGCGCCAGCAGCTTAGGTTTGGGGTCGGAGACCCAGTACTTC
cdr3_aa: CASSLGLGSETQYF

j_call: TRBJ2-7
d_call: -
cdr3_length: 13
v_call: TRBV25-1
clone_size: few
cdr3_nt: TGTGCCAGCAGTGAATTAACCGTAAACGAGCAGTACTTC
cdr3_aa: CASSELTVNEQYF

j_call: TRBJ1-6
d_call: -
cdr3_length: 16
v_call: TRBV4-3
clone_size: -
cdr3_nt: TGCGCCAGCAGCCAAGACCTGACGGATTATAATTCACCCCTCCACTTT
cdr3_aa: CASSQDLTDYNSPLHF

j_call: TRBJ1-2
d_call: -
cdr3_length: 12
v_call: TRBV30
clone_size: few
cdr3_nt: TGTGCCTGGAGTGTGAACAGGGCTGGCTACACCTTC
cdr3_aa: CAWSVNRAGYTF

j_call: TRBJ2-3
d_call: -
cdr3_length: 12
v_call: TRBV29-1
clone_size: -
cdr3_nt: TGCAGCGTTGAAGAAGGAGTAGATACGCAGTATTTT
cdr3_aa: CSVEEGVDTQYF

j_call: TRBJ2-3
d_call: -
cdr3_length: 15
v_call: TRBV5-1
clone_size: few
cdr3_nt: TGCGCCAGCAGCCCGACAATGGGGGCGTCAGATACGCAGTATTTT
cdr3_aa: CASSPTMGASDTQYF

j_call: TRBJ2-7
d_call: -
cdr3_length: 12
v_call: TRBV12-5
clone_size: -
cdr3_nt: TGTGCTAGTGGCTGGACAGAAACCGAGCAGTACTTC
cdr3_aa: CASGWTETEQYF

j_call: TRBJ1-1
d_call: -
cdr3_length: 13
v_call: TRBV30
clone_size: few
cdr3_nt: TGTGCCTGGAGTGACGGTTCGAACACTGAAGCTTTCTTT
cdr3_aa: CAWSDGSNTEAFF

j_call: TRBJ2-3
d_call: -
cdr3_length: 14
v_call: TRBV30
clone_size: -
cdr3_nt: TGTGCCTGGAGTGTCCAGCGGGGCACAGATACGCAGTATTTT
cdr3_aa: CAWSVQRGTDTQYF

j_call: TRBJ2-2
d_call: -
cdr3_length: 15
v_call: TRBV5-1
clone_size: once
cdr3_nt: TGCGCCAGCAGCTTGGGTCAGGAATACACCGGGGAGCTGTTTTTT
cdr3_aa: CASSLGQEYTGELFF

j_call: TRBJ2-1
d_call: TRBD2
cdr3_length: 11
v_call: TRBV20-1
clone_size: -
cdr3_nt: TGCAGTGCTTACGGGGGGAGTGAGCAGTTCTTC
cdr3_aa: CSAYGGSEQFF

j_call: TRBJ1-3
d_call: -
cdr3_length: 16
v_call: TRBV19
clone_size: few
cdr3_nt: TGTGCCAGTAGTATGCTAGAGGCTCGCTCTGGAAACACCATATATTTT
cdr3_aa: CASSMLEARSGNTIYF

j_call: TRBJ2-2
d_call: -
cdr3_length: 16
v_call: TRBV5-1
clone_size: -
cdr3_nt: TGCGCCAGCAGCTTGGCTCTGGCAGCGAACACCGGGGAGCTGTTTTTT
cdr3_aa: CASSLALAANTGELFF

j_call: TRBJ2-1
d_call: -
cdr3_length: 14
v_call: TRBV10-3
clone_size: few
cdr3_nt: TGTGCCATCAGTGTTGGGGGCGACCTGGGTGAGCAGTTCTTC
cdr3_aa: CAISVGGDLGEQFF

j_call: TRBJ2-3
d_call: -
cdr3_length: 15
v_call: TRBV4-3
clone_size: -
cdr3_nt: TGCGCCAGCGGGGAAAGGGGGGCCGGCACAGATACGCAGTATTTT
cdr3_aa: CASGERGAGTDTQYF

j_call: TRBJ1-2
d_call: -
cdr3_length: 15
v_call: TRBV6-5
clone_size: -
cdr3_nt: TGTGCCAGCAGCTACACCAATACCCCTGGGCGCGGCTACACCTTC
cdr3_aa: CASSYTNTPGRGYTF

j_call: TRBJ1-4
d_call: -
cdr3_length: 15
v_call: TRBV27
clone_size: -
cdr3_nt: TGTGCCAGCAGGCCATCGACAGAATCAAATGAAAAACTGTTTTTT
cdr3_aa: CASRPSTESNEKLFF

j_call: TRBJ1-2
d_call: TRBD1
cdr3_length: 13
v_call: TRBV29-1
clone_size: -
cdr3_nt: TGCAGCGTTGTAGGGGGGACAGAGTATGGCTACACCTTC
cdr3_aa: CSVVGGTEYGYTF

j_call: TRBJ2-7
d_call: -
cdr3_length: 13
v_call: TRBV29-1
clone_size: -
cdr3_nt: TGCAGCGTTGAAGTAACAGGGGAGGGGGAGCAGTACTTC
cdr3_aa: CSVEVTGEGEQYF

j_call: TRBJ1-6
d_call: -
cdr3_length: 14
v_call: TRBV19
clone_size: few
cdr3_nt: TGTGCCAGTAGTATTCAACAAGATAATTCACCCCTCCACTTT
cdr3_aa: CASSIQQDNSPLHF

j_call: TRBJ1-1
d_call: -
cdr3_length: 15
v_call: TRBV4-3
clone_size: -
cdr3_nt: TGCGCCAGCAGCCAAGGTACCTTGTGGGGCACTGAAGCTTTCTTT
cdr3_aa: CASSQGTLWGTEAFF

j_call: TRBJ1-1
d_call: TRBD1
cdr3_length: 14
v_call: TRBV29-1
clone_size: -
cdr3_nt: TGCAGCGCCGGGACAGGGGCCCTGAACACTGAAGCTTTCTTT
cdr3_aa: CSAGTGALNTEAFF

j_call: TRBJ1-1
d_call: -
cdr3_length: 15
v_call: TRBV14
clone_size: -
cdr3_nt: TGTGCCAGCAGCCAAGAGACAGGAAGAAGCACTGAAGCTTTCTTT
cdr3_aa: CASSQETGRSTEAFF

j_call: TRBJ2-6
d_call: -
cdr3_length: 15
v_call: TRBV5-1
clone_size: few
cdr3_nt: TGCGCCAGCAGCTCACTAATCTCTGGGGCCAACGTCCTGACTTTC
cdr3_aa: CASSSLISGANVLTF

j_call: TRBJ2-5
d_call: TRBD2
cdr3_length: 15
v_call: TRBV14
clone_size: -
cdr3_nt: TGTGCCAGCAGCAAAAGGGGGACTAGCGCGGAGACCCAGTACTTC
cdr3_aa: CASSKRGTSAETQYF

j_call: TRBJ2-3
d_call: -
cdr3_length: 11
v_call: TRBV29-1
clone_size: few
cdr3_nt: TGCAGCGCAGAGATCGGGGATACGCAGTATTTT
cdr3_aa: CSAEIGDTQYF

j_call: TRBJ2-2
d_call: -
cdr3_length: 13
v_call: TRBV30
clone_size: -
cdr3_nt: TGTGCCTGGACAGAAGCGAACACCGGGGAGCTGTTTTTT
cdr3_aa: CAWTEANTGELFF

j_call: TRBJ1-6
d_call: -
cdr3_length: 13
v_call: TRBV30
clone_size: once
cdr3_nt: TGTGCCTGGATGCAGGACCATAGTTCACCCCTCCACTTT
cdr3_aa: CAWMQDHSSPLHF

j_call: TRBJ1-5
d_call: TRBD1
cdr3_length: 16
v_call: TRBV19
clone_size: -
cdr3_nt: TGTGCCAGTAGTATTCGGGGCAGGGGGCAGAGTCAGCCCCAGCATTTT
cdr3_aa: CASSIRGRGQSQPQHF

j_call: TRBJ2-4
d_call: -
cdr3_length: 12
v_call: TRBV29-1
clone_size: -
cdr3_nt: TGCAGCGTTGTACTCCCCTGGGACATTCAGTACTTC
cdr3_aa: CSVVLPWDIQYF

j_call: TRBJ1-1
d_call: -
cdr3_length: 15
v_call: TRBV29-1
clone_size: -
cdr3_nt: TGCAGCGTTGCTCACAGCGGTGGGGTTCAGACTGAAGCTTTCTTT
cdr3_aa: CSVAHSGGVQTEAFF

j_call: TRBJ1-2
d_call: -
cdr3_length: 13
v_call: TRBV25-1
clone_size: few
cdr3_nt: TGTGCCAGCAGTGAATATGGGCCCTATGGCTACACCTTC
cdr3_aa: CASSEYGPYGYTF

j_call: TRBJ2-7
d_call: TRBD1
cdr3_length: 14
v_call: TRBV7-8
clone_size: -
cdr3_nt: TGTGCCAGCAGCCGTACAGGGGGTGAGTTTGAGCAGTACTTC
cdr3_aa: CASSRTGGEFEQYF

j_call: TRBJ1-2
d_call: TRBD1
cdr3_length: 13
v_call: TRBV6-1
clone_size: -
cdr3_nt: TGTGCCAGCAGCCACGACAGGGGACGAGGCTACACCTTC
cdr3_aa: CASSHDRGRGYTF

j_call: TRBJ1-6
d_call: TRBD1
cdr3_length: 19
v_call: TRBV6-1
clone_size: -
cdr3_nt: TGTGCCAGCAGTGAACTACGGACAGGGAATCTTGTTGTCCTGGAGCCCCTCCACTTT
cdr3_aa: CASSELRTGNLVVLEPLHF

j_call: TRBJ1-1
d_call: -
cdr3_length: 14
v_call: TRBV18
clone_size: once
cdr3_nt: TGTGCCAGCTCACCGGCCGGAATGAACACTGAAGCTTTCTTT
cdr3_aa: CASSPAGMNTEAFF

j_call: TRBJ2-3
d_call: -
cdr3_length: 16
v_call: TRBV9
clone_size: -
cdr3_nt: TGTGCCAGCAGCGTAATGGGAAGCATTAGCTTGGATACGCAGTATTTT
cdr3_aa: CASSVMGSISLDTQYF

j_call: TRBJ2-2
d_call: -
cdr3_length: 16
v_call: TRBV11-2
clone_size: -
cdr3_nt: TGTGCCAGCAGCTCCACCAGGGCCCCCAACACCGGGGAGCTGTTTTTT
cdr3_aa: CASSSTRAPNTGELFF

j_call: TRBJ2-1
d_call: -
cdr3_length: 12
v_call: TRBV10-3
clone_size: -
cdr3_nt: TGTGCCATCAGTGGGGACTCCAATGAGCAGTTCTTC
cdr3_aa: CAISGDSNEQFF